This TCR beta chain was recorded in a study of graft-versus-host responses after intestinal transplantation. Study background: Once they had received anti-thymocyte globulin induction, all recipients took tacrolimus and steroids for two to three years.

V gave up 6 bases and J gave up 6 bases, with 17 bases separating them. This CDR3 spans 15 amino acids. Germline CDR1 reads SNHLY; CDR2 reads FYNNEI. Study-level results: Graft-donor T cell macrochimerism in patients accompanied high graft-versus-host to host-versus-graft clonal ratios in allografts. Present in recipient marrow, GvH clones included some that appeared first in ileum or blood.

Regarding this clone: Its matching antigen is unknown.

Here immunoSEQ multiplex PCR was the method, and the copy in TCRdb shows in-frame clones only, minus some. The profile covers about 96,000 clones, with roughly 90% appearing a single time and 0.15% to 0.2% taken by the ten largest. This TCR derives from a human donor who received an intestinal transplant. Sequenced material: unstimulated CD4+ T cells sorted from spleen or lymph node cells, taken before intestinal transplant. This sequence joins TRBV2 and TRBJ1-4; D is uncertain. In DNA, the CDR3 is TGTGCCAGCAGATCGCGCAAGAGCATATATGAAAAACTGTTTTTT. Translated: CASRSRKSIYEKLFF.